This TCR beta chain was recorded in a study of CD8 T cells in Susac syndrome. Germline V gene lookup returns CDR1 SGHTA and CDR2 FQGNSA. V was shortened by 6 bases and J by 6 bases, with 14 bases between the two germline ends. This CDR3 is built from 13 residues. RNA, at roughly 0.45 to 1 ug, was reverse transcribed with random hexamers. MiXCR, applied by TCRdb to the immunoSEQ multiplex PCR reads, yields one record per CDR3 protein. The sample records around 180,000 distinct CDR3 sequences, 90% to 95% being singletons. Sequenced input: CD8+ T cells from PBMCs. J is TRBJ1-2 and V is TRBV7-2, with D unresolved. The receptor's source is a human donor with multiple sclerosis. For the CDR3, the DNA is TGTGCCAGCAGACCTAAGCGGAGTGATGGCTACACCTTC. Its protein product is CASRPKRSDGYTF. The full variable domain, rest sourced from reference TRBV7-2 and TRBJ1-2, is GAGVSQSPSNKVTEKGKDVELRCDPISGHTALYWYRQSLGQGLEFLIYFQGNSAPDKSGLPSDRFSAERTGGSVSTLTIQRTQQEDSAVYLCASRPKRSDGYTFGSGTRLTVV.